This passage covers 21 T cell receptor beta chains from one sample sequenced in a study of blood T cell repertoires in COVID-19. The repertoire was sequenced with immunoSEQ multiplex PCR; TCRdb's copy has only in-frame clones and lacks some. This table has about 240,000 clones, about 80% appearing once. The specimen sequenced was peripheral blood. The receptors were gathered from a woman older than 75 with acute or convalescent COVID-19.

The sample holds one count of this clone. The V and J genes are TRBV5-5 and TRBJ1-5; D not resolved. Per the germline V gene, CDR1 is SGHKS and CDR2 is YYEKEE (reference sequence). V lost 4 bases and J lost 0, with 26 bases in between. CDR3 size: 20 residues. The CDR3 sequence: CASSDGVSVQPLDSNQPQHF. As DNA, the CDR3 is TGTGCCAGCAGCGATGGAGTGTCTGTCCAGCCATTAGATAGCAATCAGCCCCAGCATTTT.

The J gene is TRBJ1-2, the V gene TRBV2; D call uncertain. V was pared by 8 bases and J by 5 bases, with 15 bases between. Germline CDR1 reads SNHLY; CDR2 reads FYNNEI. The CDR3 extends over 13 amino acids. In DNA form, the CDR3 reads TGTGCCAGCGTACCGGAGGTTGGATATGGCTACACCTTC. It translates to CASVPEVGYGYTF.

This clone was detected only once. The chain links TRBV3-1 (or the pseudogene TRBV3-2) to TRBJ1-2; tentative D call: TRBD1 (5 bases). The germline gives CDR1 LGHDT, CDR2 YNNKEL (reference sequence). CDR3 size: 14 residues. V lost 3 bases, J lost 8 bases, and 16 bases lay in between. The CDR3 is CASSHRQSLVGYTF. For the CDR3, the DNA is TGTGCCAGCAGCCACCGACAGAGCCTTGTGGGCTACACCTTC.

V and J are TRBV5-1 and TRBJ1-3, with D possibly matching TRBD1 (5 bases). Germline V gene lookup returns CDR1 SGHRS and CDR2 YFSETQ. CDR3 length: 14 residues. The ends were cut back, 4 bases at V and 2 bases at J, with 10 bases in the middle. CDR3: CASSRGGAGNTIYF. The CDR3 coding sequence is TGCGCCAGCAGCCGGGGGGGAGCTGGAAACACCATATATTTT.

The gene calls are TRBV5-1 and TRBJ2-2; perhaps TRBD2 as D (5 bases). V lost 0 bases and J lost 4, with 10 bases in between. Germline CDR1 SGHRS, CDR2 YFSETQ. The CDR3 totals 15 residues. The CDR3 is CASSLVQAGTGELFF. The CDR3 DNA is TGCGCCAGCAGCTTGGTTCAGGCGGGCACCGGGGAGCTGTTTTTT.

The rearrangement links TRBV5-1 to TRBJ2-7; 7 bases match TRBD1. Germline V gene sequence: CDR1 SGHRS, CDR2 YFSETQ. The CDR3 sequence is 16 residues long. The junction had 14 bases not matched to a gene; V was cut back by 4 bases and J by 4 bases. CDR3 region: CASSDLTDRAGYEQYF. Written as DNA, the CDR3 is TGCGCCAGCAGCGACCTGACCGACAGGGCAGGGTACGAGCAGTACTTC. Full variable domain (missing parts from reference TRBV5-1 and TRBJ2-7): KAGVTQTPRYLIKTRGQQVTLSCSPISGHRSVSWYQQTPGQGLQFLFEYFSETQRNKGNFPGRFSGRQFSNSRSEMNVSTLELGDSALYLCASSDLTDRAGYEQYFGPGTRLTVT.

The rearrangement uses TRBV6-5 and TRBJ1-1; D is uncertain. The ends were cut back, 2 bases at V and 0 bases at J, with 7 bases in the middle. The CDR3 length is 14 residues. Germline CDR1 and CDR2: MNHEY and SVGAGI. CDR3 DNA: TGTGCCAGCAGTTACAGATCGGTGAACACTGAAGCTTTCTTT. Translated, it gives CASSYRSVNTEAFF.

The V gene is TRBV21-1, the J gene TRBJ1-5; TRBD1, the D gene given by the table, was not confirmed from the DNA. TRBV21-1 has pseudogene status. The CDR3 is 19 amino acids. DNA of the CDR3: TGTGCCAGCAGCACCCCAAAGCGGGGACAGGGGGAAGGGTGTCAGCCCCAGCATTTT. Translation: CASSTPKRGQGEGCQPQHF.

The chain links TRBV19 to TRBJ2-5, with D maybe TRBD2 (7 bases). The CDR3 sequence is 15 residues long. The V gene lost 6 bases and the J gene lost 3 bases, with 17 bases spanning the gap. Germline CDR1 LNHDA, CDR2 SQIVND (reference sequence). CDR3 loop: CASSGGGARKETQYF. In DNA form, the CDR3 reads TGTGCCAGTAGCGGAGGGGGGGCCAGAAAAGAGACCCAGTACTTC.

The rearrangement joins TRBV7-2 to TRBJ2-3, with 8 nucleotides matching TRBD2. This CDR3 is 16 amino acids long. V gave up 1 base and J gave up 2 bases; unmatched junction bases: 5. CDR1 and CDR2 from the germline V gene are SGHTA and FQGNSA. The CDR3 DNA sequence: TGTGCCAGCAGCTTAGTGGGTAGCGGGGTCACAGATACGCAGTATTTT. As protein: CASSLVGSGVTDTQYF.

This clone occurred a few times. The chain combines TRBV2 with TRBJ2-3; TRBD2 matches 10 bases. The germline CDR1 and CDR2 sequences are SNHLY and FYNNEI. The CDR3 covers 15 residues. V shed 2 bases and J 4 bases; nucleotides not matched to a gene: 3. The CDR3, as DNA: TGTGCCAGCAGTGAACTAGCGGGGGCCCCAGATACGCAGTATTTT. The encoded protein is CASSELAGAPDTQYF.

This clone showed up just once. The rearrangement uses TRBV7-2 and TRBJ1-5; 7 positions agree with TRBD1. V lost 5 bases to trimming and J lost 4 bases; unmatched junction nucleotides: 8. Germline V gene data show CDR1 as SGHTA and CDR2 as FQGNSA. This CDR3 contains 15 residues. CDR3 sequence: CASSPVSGQNQPQHF. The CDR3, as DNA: TGTGCCAGCAGCCCGGTCTCGGGACAGAATCAGCCCCAGCATTTT.

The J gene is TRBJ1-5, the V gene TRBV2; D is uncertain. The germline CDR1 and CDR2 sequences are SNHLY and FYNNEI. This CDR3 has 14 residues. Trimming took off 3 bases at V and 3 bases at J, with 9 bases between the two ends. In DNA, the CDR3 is TGTGCCAGCAGTGACGGCGGGGTCAATCAGCCCCAGCATTTT. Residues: CASSDGGVNQPQHF.

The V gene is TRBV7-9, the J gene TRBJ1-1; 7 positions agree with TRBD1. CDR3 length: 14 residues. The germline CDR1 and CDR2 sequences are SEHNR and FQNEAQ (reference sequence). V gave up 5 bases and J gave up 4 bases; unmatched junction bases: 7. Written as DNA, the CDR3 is TGTGCCAGCAGCCCGACAGGGCAAGGCACTGAAGCTTTCTTT. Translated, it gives CASSPTGQGTEAFF.

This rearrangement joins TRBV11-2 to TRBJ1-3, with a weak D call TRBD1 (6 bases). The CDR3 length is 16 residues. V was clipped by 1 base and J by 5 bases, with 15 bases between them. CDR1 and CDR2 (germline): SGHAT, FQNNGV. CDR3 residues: CASSLGLDRERNTIYF. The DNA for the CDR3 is TGTGCCAGCAGCTTAGGTCTGGACAGAGAGCGAAACACCATATATTTT.

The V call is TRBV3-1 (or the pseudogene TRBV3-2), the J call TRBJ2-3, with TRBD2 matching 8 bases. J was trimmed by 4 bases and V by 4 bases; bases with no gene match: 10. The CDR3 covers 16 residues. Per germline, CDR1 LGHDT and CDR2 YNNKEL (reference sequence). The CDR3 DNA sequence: TGTGCCAGCAGCCCCCGCGGGAGGACGGGCCCAGATACGCAGTATTTT. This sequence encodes CASSPRGRTGPDTQYF.

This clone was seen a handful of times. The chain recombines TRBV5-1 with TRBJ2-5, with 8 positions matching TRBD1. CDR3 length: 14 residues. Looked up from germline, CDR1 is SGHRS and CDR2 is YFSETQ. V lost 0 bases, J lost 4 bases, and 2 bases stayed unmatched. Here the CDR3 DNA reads TGCGCCAGCAGCTTGGTCACAGGGGGAGAGACCCAGTACTTC. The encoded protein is CASSLVTGGETQYF.

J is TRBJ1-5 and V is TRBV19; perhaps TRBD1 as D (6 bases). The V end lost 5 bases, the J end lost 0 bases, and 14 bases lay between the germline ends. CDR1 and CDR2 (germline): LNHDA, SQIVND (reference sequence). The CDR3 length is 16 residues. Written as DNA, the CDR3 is TGTGCCAGTAGTGTAAACAGGGTAAATAGCAATCAGCCCCAGCATTTT. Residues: CASSVNRVNSNQPQHF.

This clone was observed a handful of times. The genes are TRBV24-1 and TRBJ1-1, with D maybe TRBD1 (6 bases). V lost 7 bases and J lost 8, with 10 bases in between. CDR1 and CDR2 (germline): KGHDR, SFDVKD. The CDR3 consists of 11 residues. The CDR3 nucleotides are TGTGCCACCAGCCAACAGGGAGAAGCTTTCTTT. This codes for CATSQQGEAFF.

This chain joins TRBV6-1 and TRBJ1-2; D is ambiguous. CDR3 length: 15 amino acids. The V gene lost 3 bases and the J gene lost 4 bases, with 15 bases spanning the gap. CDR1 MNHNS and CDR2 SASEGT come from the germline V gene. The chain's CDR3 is CASSDRAGGGYGYTF. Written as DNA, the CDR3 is TGTGCCAGCAGTGATCGCGCCGGTGGAGGCTATGGCTACACCTTC.

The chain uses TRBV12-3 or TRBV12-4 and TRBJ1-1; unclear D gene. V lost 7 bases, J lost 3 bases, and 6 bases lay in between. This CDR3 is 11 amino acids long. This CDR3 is CASIKHTEAFF. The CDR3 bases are TGTGCCAGCATCAAGCACACTGAAGCTTTCTTT.